Below are 16 T cell receptor beta chains sequenced from a single sample in a study of blood T cells in healthy people across ages. A J-beta primer mix and a sample-barcoded 5' primer were used in a second PCR of about 6 to 12 cycles. TCRdb called the 5' RACE reads again in MiXCR, with one record for every CDR3 protein. The sample contains approximately 780,000 distinct CDR3 sequences, about 26% of which appear only once. The sample was also reused in another study, on T cells of mothers and their children.

The sample consisted of blood. The receptors derive from a boy aged 10-17 years in good health.

The gene calls are TRBV29-1 and TRBJ2-7; 8 positions agree with TRBD2. The CDR3 consists of 13 residues. Trimming took 4 bases from V and 3 from J; bases not matched to a gene: 5. The germline CDR1 and CDR2 sequences are SQVTM and ANQGSEA. This CDR3 is CSVGTGTSYEQYF. CDR3 DNA sequence: TGCAGCGTTGGAACCGGGACTAGCTACGAGCAGTACTTC.

The rearrangement joins TRBV27 to TRBJ2-1; 9 nucleotides align to TRBD1. With 5 bases clipped from V and 10 bases from J, the junction kept 9 bases outside the gene matches. This CDR3 region has 14 residues. Germline V gene data show CDR1 as MNHEY and CDR2 as SMNVEV (reference sequence). CDR3 coding DNA: TGTGCCAGCAGTCCCGGGACAGGGTTAAAGGAGCAGTTCTTC. This sequence encodes CASSPGTGLKEQFF.

The chain couples TRBV20-1 to TRBJ2-3; D is possibly TRBD2 (5 bases). Germline V lookup: CDR1 DFQATT, CDR2 SNEGSKA (reference sequence). This CDR3 comprises 15 residues. V was cut by 6 bases and J by 4 bases, with 20 bases left in between. CDR3 sequence: CSAFPFGDRSDTQYF. The CDR3, as DNA: TGCAGTGCCTTTCCGTTCGGGGATAGGTCAGATACGCAGTATTTT.

The V gene is TRBV7-3, the J gene TRBJ1-2; 11 bases align to TRBD1. The CDR3 has 18 amino acids. The V segment lost 5 bases and the J segment 5 bases; nucleotides outside the gene matches: 16. Germline assignment: CDR1 SGHTA and CDR2 FQGTGA. This CDR3 is CASSQGQGAVGVDYGYTF. Here the CDR3 DNA reads TGTGCCAGCAGCCAAGGACAGGGGGCCGTGGGAGTCGATTATGGCTACACCTTC.

This clonotype occurred once. This chain connects TRBV27 to TRBJ2-1, with TRBD1 matching over 7 bases. Germline V gives CDR1 MNHEY, CDR2 SMNVEV (reference sequence). The CDR3 covers 15 residues. Losses at the gene ends were 3 bases for V and 2 bases for J; bases not matched to a gene: 4. The CDR3 DNA reads as TGTGCCAGCAGTTTTACGGGACAGCCCTACAATGAGCAGTTCTTC. This translates into CASSFTGQPYNEQFF.

This clonotype was counted between two and nine times. The rearrangement uses TRBV5-1 and TRBJ2-6, with D hard to call. Germline lookup yields CDR1 SGHRS and CDR2 YFSETQ. Trimming took off 1 base at V and 0 bases at J, with 8 bases between the two ends. This CDR3 spans 16 amino acids. In nucleotides, the CDR3 is TGCGCCAGCAGCTTGAACGGCGACTCTGGGGCCAACGTCCTGACTTTC. Translating it yields CASSLNGDSGANVLTF.

This clonotype was observed a handful of times. V and J are TRBV12-3 or TRBV12-4 and TRBJ1-6; a weak D match, TRBD1 (6 bases). The CDR3 has 13 residues. Trimming took 6 bases from V and 9 from J, leaving 12 bases between them. The CDR3 coding sequence is TGTGCCAGCAGGCGCACAGGGAGTTCACCCCTCCACTTT. This gives the protein CASRRTGSSPLHF.

This clonotype was counted between two and nine times. This rearrangement joins TRBV28 to TRBJ1-4; D is uncertain. CDR1 and CDR2 from the germline V gene are MDHEN and SYDVKM. The CDR3 covers 14 residues. The ends were cut back, 6 bases at V and 7 bases at J, with 15 bases in the middle. This CDR3 reads CASRSGSEIEKLFF. DNA of the CDR3: TGTGCCAGCAGATCAGGCTCGGAAATTGAAAAACTGTTTTTT.

The V gene is TRBV4-1, the J gene TRBJ2-5, with D perhaps matching TRBD1 or TRBD2 (5 bases each). The end of the DNA fits TRBJ2-7 better, so the J call may be wrong. Germline CDR1 is MGHRA and CDR2 is YSYEKL. This CDR3 has 15 residues. The CDR3, as DNA: TGCGCCAGCAGCCAAGAGGGGGACCTAGTCCACGAGCAGTACTTC. This sequence encodes CASSQEGDLVHEQYF.

V usage is TRBV29-1 and J usage is TRBJ1-1, with 7 positions matching TRBD1. Germline CDR1 reads SQVTM; CDR2 reads ANQGSEA. This CDR3 has 13 residues. After removal of 5 bases from V and 4 bases from J, the junction contained 7 bases not matched to a gene. CDR3 in DNA: TGCAGCGTTCTACAGGGGTTGGGCACTGAAGCTTTCTTT. This encodes CSVLQGLGTEAFF.

The genes are TRBV4-1 and TRBJ2-5; TRBD2 agrees at 8 bases. CDR1 and CDR2 (germline): MGHRA, YSYEKL. The CDR3 length is 18 residues. Trimming cost V 4 bases and J 5 bases; bases outside gene matches: 18. The CDR3 bases are TGCGCCAGCAGCCCCTCTCCGGCGGGGGGCCTGATCTTGGAGACCCAGTACTTC. Its protein product is CASSPSPAGGLILETQYF.

This chain links TRBV20-1 with TRBJ1-4, with D perhaps matching TRBD1 (5 bases). The CDR3 consists of 16 residues. Trimming took 3 bases from V and 6 from J, leaving 20 bases between them. Germline CDR1 reads DFQATT; CDR2 reads SNEGSKA (reference sequence). CDR3 region: CSARGYWGTPYEKLFF. CDR3 sequence (DNA): TGCAGTGCTAGGGGGTATTGGGGGACCCCTTATGAAAAACTGTTTTTT.

The chain employs TRBV3-1 and TRBJ1-1; D may be TRBD1 (5 bases). The germline V and J ends were trimmed by 4 bases and 6 bases, with 15 bases remaining between them. The CDR3 totals 14 residues. Germline CDR1 LGHDT, CDR2 YNNKEL (reference sequence). Here the CDR3 DNA reads TGTGCCAGCAGCCCAAGGGTCCGGGGCGCTGAAGCTTTCTTT. Its translation is CASSPRVRGAEAFF.

This clonotype occurred a few times. The rearrangement joins TRBV20-1 to TRBJ1-3; a possible D gene is TRBD1 (5 bases). CDR3 length equals 15 residues. V was trimmed by 6 bases and J by 3 bases, leaving 18 bases between them. Germline assignment: CDR1 DFQATT and CDR2 SNEGSKA (reference sequence). This CDR3 is CSAPSGQGYGNTIYF. CDR3 bases: TGCAGTGCACCATCGGGGCAGGGTTATGGAAACACCATATATTTT.

J is TRBJ1-1 and V is TRBV7-9; no firm D call. Between the trimmed V and J ends, which lost 4 bases and 1 base, there was a span of 7 bases. CDR1 and CDR2 from the germline V gene are SEHNR and FQNEAQ (reference sequence). This CDR3 is 13 amino acids long. The CDR3 is CASSSPKNTEAFF. CDR3 bases: TGTGCCAGCAGCTCACCCAAGAACACTGAAGCTTTCTTT.

This clonotype has a handful of counts. The chain employs TRBV6-1 and TRBJ2-5, with a tentative D call TRBD1 (6 bases). Trimming stripped 7 bases from V and 11 bases from J, with 35 bases between. CDR1 is MNHNS and CDR2 is SASEGT in the germline V gene. This CDR3 region has 18 residues. CDR3 amino acids: CASTPPPGVGGFTFGQYF. In nucleotides, the CDR3 is TGTGCCAGCACTCCTCCCCCAGGGGTAGGCGGATTTACGTTTGGGCAGTACTTC.